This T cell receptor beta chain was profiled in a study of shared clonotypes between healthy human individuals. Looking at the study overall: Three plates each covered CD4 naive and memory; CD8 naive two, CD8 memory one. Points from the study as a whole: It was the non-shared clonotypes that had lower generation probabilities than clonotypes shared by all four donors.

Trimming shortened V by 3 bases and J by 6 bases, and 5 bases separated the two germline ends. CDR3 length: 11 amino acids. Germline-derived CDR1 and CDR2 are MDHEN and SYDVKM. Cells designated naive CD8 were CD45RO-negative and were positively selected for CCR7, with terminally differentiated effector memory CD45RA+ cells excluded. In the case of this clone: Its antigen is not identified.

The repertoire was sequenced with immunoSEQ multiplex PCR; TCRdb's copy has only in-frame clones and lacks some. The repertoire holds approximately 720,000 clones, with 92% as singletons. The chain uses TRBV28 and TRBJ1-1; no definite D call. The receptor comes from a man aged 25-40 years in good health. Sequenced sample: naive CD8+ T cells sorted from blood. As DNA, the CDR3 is TGTGCCAGCAGTTTCTCAGCTGAAGCTTTCTTT. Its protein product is CASSFSAEAFF.